This TCR beta chain appears in the sequencing data of a study of human T cells and chemical hapten exposure (dated by TCRdb to the early 2020s). For the wider study: For sensitization, 2% DPC in acetone was applied to an approximately 2 cm by approximately 2 cm area of upper inner arm skin. Throughout the study period of roughly 24 weeks, patients also received therapeutic DPC doses to the scalp every week. Patch testing was done on the upper back using Finn chambers containing 0.01% DPC, and results were scored after 6 days according to International Contact Dermatitis Research Group standards. Alopecia areata with under or over 50% scalp involvement, alopecia totalis and alopecia universalis were represented in the patient cohort, which was mostly female. Libraries were pooled for sequencing, and per-sample TCR yields varied mainly because of small differences in library volumes within the pool. In alopecia patients, the study followed how the peripheral blood TCR repertoire changed in vivo over primary and secondary sensitization to diphenylcyclopropenone (DPC), a hapten. Patient blood was sampled pre-sensitization (week 0) and at 2, 6 and about 24 weeks after DPC sensitization. Nearly 30 alopecia patients provided blood for TCR sequencing at one to four time points (pre-sensitization, 2, 6 and 24 weeks).

CDR1 and CDR2 were assigned from the germline V gene as SGDLS and YYNGEE. The CDR3, cysteine through phenylalanine, is 16 amino acids long. CDR3 DNA only is kept here, 48 bases in frame from base 1. The V end loses 10 bases and the J end loses 0 bases, and a stretch of 17 bases separates them. The time point label corresponds to: pre-sensitization, week 0. In light of the paper, this sample's treatment or condition label describes: therapeutic diphenylcyclopropenone sensitization with weekly scalp DPC. At every patch-test visit, the blood draw took place before the patch test was put on. To be eligible, patients had to be aged 18 to 70, diagnosed with alopecia and judged suitable for DPC therapy, while pregnant patients were excluded. Total RNA was isolated from unfractionated whole blood collected in Tempus Blood RNA tubes. Results and caveats for the whole study, not just this receptor: A positive correlation was found between the number of PT1 expanded TCRs and patch test score, with significance reached at thresholds 8, 16 and 32 but not 4. Expanded TCRs formed significantly more large CDR3 similarity clusters than pre-sensitization or healthy control sets, consistent with antigen-driven responses. DPC sensitization did not change the number of TCRs with a frequency above 1 in 1000, and there was no evidence of changes in global repertoire structure. After repeated subsampling, changes were observed in the strength of the expansion versus patch-test correlation and in the threshold at which the correlation became significant. Because every patient had alopecia, a presumed autoimmune disease, the patients' immune response might differ from that of healthy individuals.

This clonotype was detected ten times or more. Its antigen is unknown. Within one base of it there is no much larger clone, and no base qualities were kept. Libraries were prepared through RACE. TCRdb names NextSeq 500 as the instrument used. Library preparation attached unique molecular identifiers to individual cDNA molecules for quantitative, reproducible TCR counting. For every blood RNA sample, sequencing covered both the TCR alpha and TCR beta chains. The authors' pipeline ran thus. A median of about 87,000 TCRs per sample was observed, with a range of about 20,000 to 700,000. The Decombinator software suite was used to annotate the V, J and CDR3 of the TCR reads. To make PS versus PT1 abundance plots, every sample was subsampled to the same number of TCRs (28,000). Expanded TCRs were defined as absent before sensitization and observed at least eight times at the 2-week time point. TCRdb reprocessed the public reads (quality trimming at Q25 with fastp, clone calling with MiXCR) and kept in-frame beta chains. Every entry covers one CDR3 protein and lists the most common genes and DNA from its rows. The V and J calls and clone size come from TCRdb's table, not from the authors' own analysis. The sample table shows about 270,000 distinct CDR3 sequences, and approximately 7.5% are seen once. Together, the top ten hold 0.9% to 1.5% of the sample.

The input for sequencing was whole blood, taken in connection with sensitization to the hapten diphenylcyclopropenone (DPC). The chain was built from TRBV9 and TRBJ1-6; 5 matching bases give a weak D call of TRBD1. The receptor was isolated from a man younger than 35 with alopecia areata. Some clones in this sample may be carry-over from other donors' samples. The CDR3 amino acid sequence is: CAGSPGASSYNSPLHF. The DNA reads TGTGCCGGGTCCCCCGGGGCAAGCTCCTATAATTCACCCCTCCACTTT.